Each of the 18 T cell receptor beta chains below was sequenced from the same sample in a study of T cell repertoires in cytomegalovirus infection. Using its own MiXCR run on the reads, TCRdb lists one record per CDR3 protein. The table has around 570,000 distinct CDR3 sequences, around 40% seen once. These TCRs' antigens remain unknown. Specimen: cultured PBMCs, collected from culture after CMV antigen stimulation. The receptor source for this set is a human donor in good health (CMV status not recorded). Some clones in this sample may be carry-over from other donors' samples.

This clonotype came up a few times. The V gene is TRBV15, the J gene TRBJ2-3, with 7 positions matching TRBD2. Germline CDR1 and CDR2: LNHNV and YYDKDF (reference sequence). V shed 0 bases and J 2 bases; nucleotides not matched to a gene: 5. The length of the CDR3 is 16 residues. The CDR3 DNA sequence: TGTGCCACCAGCAGAGATAAAGCGGGGCACACAGATACGCAGTATTTT. Translating it yields CATSRDKAGHTDTQYF.

This clonotype came up many times. The CDR3 here is CASSLTARGEQYF. In DNA form, the CDR3 reads TGTGCCAGCAGCTTAACGGCCAGGGGCGAGCAGTACTTC. The chain recombines TRBV7-6 with TRBJ2-7; tentative D call: TRBD1 (6 bases). Trimming removed 2 bases at V and 6 bases at J, with 11 bases between. Germline lookup yields CDR1 SGHVS and CDR2 FNYEAQ. The CDR3 runs to 13 residues.

This clonotype was seen more than once but under ten times. The CDR3 loop is CASSPRDSRSYNEQFF. The CDR3 nucleotides read TGTGCCAGCAGTCCCCGGGACTCAAGATCCTACAATGAGCAGTTCTTC. This chain joins TRBV6-2 or TRBV6-3 and TRBJ2-1; a possible D gene is TRBD2 (6 bases). This CDR3 has 16 residues. V was clipped by 5 bases and J by 1 base, with 15 bases between them. Germline CDR1 is MNHEY and CDR2 is SVGEGT.

This clonotype was counted only a few times. The CDR3 spells CASGDRASYEQYF. For the CDR3, the DNA is TGTGCCAGTGGGGACAGGGCCTCCTACGAGCAGTACTTC. The chain uses TRBV6-6 and TRBJ2-7; 9 bases map to TRBD1. The germline V gene has CDR1 MNHNY and CDR2 SVGAGI (reference sequence). The CDR3 runs to 13 residues. V shed 9 bases, J shed 0 bases, and the junction held 3 bases outside the gene matches.

V is TRBV7-8 and J is TRBJ2-4; TRBD2 might be the D (6 bases). V shed 5 bases and J shed 0 bases, with 14 bases lying between them. The CDR3 sequence is 16 residues long. CDR1 and CDR2 (germline): SGHVS, FQNEAQ. The DNA of the CDR3 is TGTGCCAGCAGCCAGACTAGGGTCGTAGCCAAAAACATTCAGTACTTC. Its protein is CASSQTRVVAKNIQYF. Filled out from reference TRBV7-8 and TRBJ2-4, the complete variable domain reads GAGVSQSPRYKVAKRGQDVALRCDPISGHVSLFWYQQALGQGPEFLTYFQNEAQLDKSGLPSDRFFAERPEGSVSTLKIQRTQQEDSAVYLCASSQTRVVAKNIQYFGAGTRLSVL.

This clonotype was seen once. The junction shows a germline mismatch at one end, possibly a read error. CDR3 region: CASSETGNALETLFF. The CDR3 DNA is TGTGCCAGCAGTGAGACAGGCAACGCTCTTGAAACACTGTTTTTT. This sequence joins TRBV2 and TRBJ1-4, with D possibly matching TRBD1 (6 bases). Germline values: CDR1 SNHLY, CDR2 FYNNEI. This CDR3 is 15 amino acids long.

This clonotype was seen a few times. The rearrangement joins TRBV7-6 to TRBJ2-1; 11 bases line up with TRBD2. Per germline, CDR1 SGHVS and CDR2 FNYEAQ. The CDR3 spans 17 residues. Germline trimming cut 4 bases from V and 8 bases from J; bases unmatched to any gene: 13. CDR3 in DNA: TGTGCCAGCAGCTCAGGTAGCGGGGGGGGAGTGTTGGATGAGCAGTTCTTC. This encodes CASSSGSGGGVLDEQFF.

The sample holds a few counts of this clonotype. The V and J genes are TRBV12-3 or TRBV12-4 and TRBJ2-7; D is undetermined. With 2 bases removed from V and 6 bases from J, the gap between germline ends came to 11 bases. CDR3 length equals 13 residues. Here the CDR3 DNA reads TGTGCCAGCAGTTTAATGGATCGGCGCGAGCAGTACTTC. Its protein product is CASSLMDRREQYF.

The genes are TRBV12-3 or TRBV12-4 and TRBJ1-2; D unresolved. V lost 6 bases and J lost 7, with 9 bases in between. The length of the CDR3 is 11 residues. As DNA, the CDR3 is TGTGCCAGCAGCCACCGGACTGGCTACACCTTC. Translating gives CASSHRTGYTF.

V and J are TRBV19 and TRBJ1-5, with a tentative D call TRBD1 (6 bases). The CDR3 runs 16 residues. V lost 5 bases and J lost 4, with 18 bases in between. The germline V gene has CDR1 LNHDA and CDR2 SQIVND (reference sequence). The CDR3 loop is CASSSSGTRSNQPQHF. The CDR3 coding sequence is TGTGCCAGTAGTTCTTCCGGGACACGAAGTAATCAGCCCCAGCATTTT.

This clonotype was seen only a few times. This sequence joins TRBV20-1 and TRBJ2-1; 12 bases are shared with TRBD2. The J segment lost 5 bases and the V segment lost 3 bases, leaving 5 bases of the junction unmatched. CDR1 and CDR2 from the germline V gene are DFQATT and SNEGSKA (reference sequence). The CDR3 is 15 amino acids. CDR3 sequence (DNA): TGCAGTGCTAGTAGAGGACTAGCGGGAAACAATGAGCAGTTCTTC. The encoded protein is CSASRGLAGNNEQFF.

The V and J genes are TRBV4-3 and TRBJ2-7, with TRBD2 matching 10 bases. Unmatched junction bases numbered 9, after V lost 5 bases and J lost 2 bases. The CDR3 totals 16 residues. From germline, CDR1 is LGHNA and CDR2 YSLEER. For the CDR3, the DNA is TGCGCCAGCAGCGATGAAACTAGCGGGACCACCTACGAGCAGTACTTC. Its translation: CASSDETSGTTYEQYF.

The count of this clonotype is one. This sequence joins TRBV7-9 and TRBJ2-3; 7 bases match TRBD2. The ends lost 5 bases at V and 2 bases at J; junction bases unmatched: 16. CDR1 is SEHNR and CDR2 is FQNEAQ in the germline V gene (reference sequence). The CDR3 is 18 amino acids. CDR3 bases: TGTGCCAGCAGCCCCCGGCGCTCCGGGGGACTACTCACAGATACGCAGTATTTT. Translating it yields CASSPRRSGGLLTDTQYF.

A few counts support this clonotype. The gene calls are TRBV7-2 and TRBJ2-1; D is undetermined. CDR1 SGHTA and CDR2 FQGNSA come from the germline V gene. The CDR3 runs 14 residues. V was pared by 0 bases and J by 6 bases, with 9 bases between. The chain's CDR3 is CASSLALVSNEQFF. CDR3 coding DNA: TGTGCCAGCAGCTTAGCCCTAGTATCCAATGAGCAGTTCTTC.

The chain combines TRBV7-2 with TRBJ2-2; either TRBD1 or TRBD2 may supply D (5 bases each). The V end was cut by 5 bases, the J end by 7 bases, with 14 bases between. Germline V lookup: CDR1 SGHTA, CDR2 FQGNSA. The CDR3 totals 14 residues. The CDR3 region has the DNA TGTGCCAGCAGCCCGGGGCGACGACACGGGGAGCTGTTTTTT. It codes for CASSPGRRHGELFF.

As regards this clonotype: A read error may explain this, as a much larger clone is one base away. The rearrangement joins TRBV5-4 to TRBJ2-4; D is possibly TRBD1 or TRBD2 (5 bases each). Trimming stripped 4 bases from V and 0 bases from J, with 8 bases between. This CDR3 has 14 residues. Germline V gives CDR1 SGHNT, CDR2 YYREEE (reference sequence). The CDR3 spells CASSLGTAKNIQYF. The CDR3 nucleotides are TGTGCCAGCAGCCTCGGGACAGCCAAAAACATTCAGTACTTC. Full variable domain (remainder filled in from reference TRBV5-4 and TRBJ2-4): ETGVTQSPTHLIKTRGQQVTLRCSSQSGHNTVSWYQQALGQGPQFIFQYYREEENGRGNFPPRFSGLQFPNYSSELNVNALELDDSALYLCASSLGTAKNIQYFGAGTRLSVL.

This clonotype has more than one count but fewer than ten. The gene calls are TRBV7-9 and TRBJ2-3; 10 positions agree with TRBD1. Germline lookup yields CDR1 SEHNR and CDR2 FQNEAQ (reference sequence). The ends lost 5 bases at V and 4 bases at J; junction bases unmatched: 9. There are 16 residues in the CDR3. The CDR3 DNA sequence: TGTGCCAGCAGCAACCGACAGGGGGCATTCGCAGATACGCAGTATTTT. Translation: CASSNRQGAFADTQYF. Variable domain in full (rest from reference TRBV7-9 and TRBJ2-3): DTGVSQNPRHKITKRGQNVTFRCDPISEHNRLYWYRQTLGQGPEFLTYFQNEAQLEKSRLLSDRFSAERPKGSFSTLEIQRTEQGDSAMYLCASSNRQGAFADTQYFGPGTRLTVL.

The chain uses TRBV29-1 and TRBJ2-7; D is uncertain. Per germline, CDR1 SQVTM and CDR2 ANQGSEA. The CDR3 length is 13 residues. V was cut by 2 bases and J by 0 bases, with 8 bases left in between. The CDR3 loop is CSVEFGYSYEQYF. The DNA of the CDR3 is TGCAGCGTTGAATTCGGCTACTCCTACGAGCAGTACTTC.